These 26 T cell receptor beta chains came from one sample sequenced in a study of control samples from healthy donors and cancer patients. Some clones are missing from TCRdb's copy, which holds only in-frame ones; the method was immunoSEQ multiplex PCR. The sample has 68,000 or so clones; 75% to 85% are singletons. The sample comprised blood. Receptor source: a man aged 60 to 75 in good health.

The CDR3 DNA reads as TGTGCCAGCAGTTACGGGGTGGGGGATCAGCCCCAGCATTTT. Protein product: CASSYGVGDQPQHF. V is TRBV6-5 and J is TRBJ1-5, with D perhaps matching TRBD1 (5 bases). The germline V gene encodes CDR1 MNHEY and CDR2 SVGAGI. The CDR3 consists of 14 residues. V was trimmed by 2 bases and J by 5 bases, leaving 10 bases between them.

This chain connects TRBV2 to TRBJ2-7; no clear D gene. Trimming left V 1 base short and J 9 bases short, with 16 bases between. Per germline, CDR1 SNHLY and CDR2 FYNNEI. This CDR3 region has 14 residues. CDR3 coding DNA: TGTGCCAGCAGTGAAGATGGGGATCCCTTAACGCAGTACTTC. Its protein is CASSEDGDPLTQYF.

CDR3 in amino acids: CATSRAGGTGEQFF. CDR3 DNA: TGTGCCACCAGCAGAGCGGGAGGAACGGGGGAGCAGTTCTTC. This chain joins TRBV15 and TRBJ2-1, with 7 bases aligning to TRBD2. From germline, CDR1 is LNHNV and CDR2 YYDKDF (reference sequence). The CDR3 consists of 14 residues. V was clipped by 1 base and J by 10 bases; unmatched bases: 7.

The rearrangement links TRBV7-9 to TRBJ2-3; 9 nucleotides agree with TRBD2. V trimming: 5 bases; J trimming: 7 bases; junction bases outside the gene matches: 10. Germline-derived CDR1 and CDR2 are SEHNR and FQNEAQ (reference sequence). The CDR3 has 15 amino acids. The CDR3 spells CASSPSGRMVNTQYF. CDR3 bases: TGTGCCAGCAGCCCGAGCGGGAGGATGGTAAATACGCAGTATTTT. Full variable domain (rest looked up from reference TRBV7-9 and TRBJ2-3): DTGVSQNPRHKITKRGQNVTFRCDPISEHNRLYWYRQTLGQGPEFLTYFQNEAQLEKSRLLSDRFSAERPKGSFSTLEIQRTEQGDSAMYLCASSPSGRMVNTQYFGPGTRLTVL.

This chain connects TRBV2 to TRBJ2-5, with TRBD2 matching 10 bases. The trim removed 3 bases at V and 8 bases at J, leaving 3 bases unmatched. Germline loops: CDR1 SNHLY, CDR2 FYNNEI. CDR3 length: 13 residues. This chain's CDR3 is CASSETSGLTQYF. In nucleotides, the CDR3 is TGTGCCAGCAGTGAGACTAGCGGGCTAACCCAGTACTTC.

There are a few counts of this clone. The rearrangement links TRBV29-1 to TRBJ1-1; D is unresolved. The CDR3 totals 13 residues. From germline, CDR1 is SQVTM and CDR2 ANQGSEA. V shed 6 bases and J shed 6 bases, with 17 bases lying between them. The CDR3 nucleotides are TGCAGCGTGCGCTCAAAAAGGGAAGCTGAAGCTTTCTTT. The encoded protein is CSVRSKREAEAFF.

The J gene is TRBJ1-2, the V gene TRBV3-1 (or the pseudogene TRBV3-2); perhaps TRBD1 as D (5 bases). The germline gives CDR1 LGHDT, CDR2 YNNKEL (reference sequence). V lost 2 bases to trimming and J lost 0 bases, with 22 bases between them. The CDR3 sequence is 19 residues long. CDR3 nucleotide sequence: TGTGCCAGCAGCCAAAACCCCTCTACGGGGGTCCTTCCTAACTATGGCTACACCTTC. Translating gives CASSQNPSTGVLPNYGYTF.

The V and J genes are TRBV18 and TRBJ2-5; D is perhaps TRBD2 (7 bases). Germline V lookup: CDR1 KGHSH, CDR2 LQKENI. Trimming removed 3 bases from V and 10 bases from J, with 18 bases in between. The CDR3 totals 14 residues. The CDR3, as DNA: TGTGCCAGCTCACCTCCCTCGGGGGGCGAAAGCCAGTACTTC. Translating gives CASSPPSGGESQYF.

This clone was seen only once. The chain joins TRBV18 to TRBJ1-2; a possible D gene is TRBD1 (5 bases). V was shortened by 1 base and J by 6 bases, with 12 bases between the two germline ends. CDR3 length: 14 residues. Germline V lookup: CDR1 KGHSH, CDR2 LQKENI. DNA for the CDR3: TGTGCCAGCTCACCACGACGACAGAGCGATGGCTACACCTTC. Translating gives CASSPRRQSDGYTF.

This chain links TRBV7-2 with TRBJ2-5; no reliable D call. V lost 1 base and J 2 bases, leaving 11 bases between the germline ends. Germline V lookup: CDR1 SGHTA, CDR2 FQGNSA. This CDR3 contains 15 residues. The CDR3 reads CASSLGILAQETQYF. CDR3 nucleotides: TGTGCCAGCAGCTTAGGGATTCTTGCTCAAGAGACCCAGTACTTC.

CDR3 nucleotides: TGCAGCGTTGACCTCCTAGGCCAAGAGACCCAGTACTTC. Protein sequence: CSVDLLGQETQYF. This chain uses TRBV29-1 with TRBJ2-5; no reliable D call. This CDR3 has 13 residues. CDR1 is SQVTM and CDR2 is ANQGSEA in the germline V gene. V was clipped by 3 bases and J by 1 base, with 9 bases between them.

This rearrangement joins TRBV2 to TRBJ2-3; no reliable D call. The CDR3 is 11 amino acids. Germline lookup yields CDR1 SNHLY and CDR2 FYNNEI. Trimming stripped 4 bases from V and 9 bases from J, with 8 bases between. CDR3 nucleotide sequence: TGTGCCAGCAGTGTGGAGCTAACGCAGTATTTT. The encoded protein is CASSVELTQYF.

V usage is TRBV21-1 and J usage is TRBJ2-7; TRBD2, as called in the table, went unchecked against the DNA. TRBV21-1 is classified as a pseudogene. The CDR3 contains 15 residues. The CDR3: CASSKEVLAGDEQYF. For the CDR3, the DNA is TGTGCCAGCAGCAAAGAAGTACTAGCGGGAGATGAGCAGTACTTC.

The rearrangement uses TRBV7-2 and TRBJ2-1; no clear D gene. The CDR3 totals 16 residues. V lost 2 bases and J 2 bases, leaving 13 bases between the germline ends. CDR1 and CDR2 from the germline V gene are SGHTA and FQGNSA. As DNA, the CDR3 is TGTGCCAGCAGCTTAAATCCCCCCTTTGCCTACAATGAGCAGTTCTTC. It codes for CASSLNPPFAYNEQFF.

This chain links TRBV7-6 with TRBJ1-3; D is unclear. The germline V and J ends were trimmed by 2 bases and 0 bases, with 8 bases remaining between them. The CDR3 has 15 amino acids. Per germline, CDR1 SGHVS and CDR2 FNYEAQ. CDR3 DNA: TGTGCCAGCAGCTTACAAGTCTACTCTGGAAACACCATATATTTT. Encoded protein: CASSLQVYSGNTIYF.

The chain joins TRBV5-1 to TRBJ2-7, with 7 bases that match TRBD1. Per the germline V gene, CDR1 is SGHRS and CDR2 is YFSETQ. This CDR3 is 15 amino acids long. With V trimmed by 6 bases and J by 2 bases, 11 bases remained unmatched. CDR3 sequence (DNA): TGCGCCAGCACCCAACAGACAGGGAAAACCTACGAGCAGTACTTC. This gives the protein CASTQQTGKTYEQYF.

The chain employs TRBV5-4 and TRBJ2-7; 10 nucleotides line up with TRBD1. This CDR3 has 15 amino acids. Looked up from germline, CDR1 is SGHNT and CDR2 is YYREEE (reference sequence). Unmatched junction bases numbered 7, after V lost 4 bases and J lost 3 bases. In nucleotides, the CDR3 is TGTGCCAGCAGCGAAGGGACAGGGGCTTTCTACGAGCAGTACTTC. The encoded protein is CASSEGTGAFYEQYF. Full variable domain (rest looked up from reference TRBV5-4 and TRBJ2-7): ETGVTQSPTHLIKTRGQQVTLRCSSQSGHNTVSWYQQALGQGPQFIFQYYREEENGRGNFPPRFSGLQFPNYSSELNVNALELDDSALYLCASSEGTGAFYEQYFGPGTRLTVT.

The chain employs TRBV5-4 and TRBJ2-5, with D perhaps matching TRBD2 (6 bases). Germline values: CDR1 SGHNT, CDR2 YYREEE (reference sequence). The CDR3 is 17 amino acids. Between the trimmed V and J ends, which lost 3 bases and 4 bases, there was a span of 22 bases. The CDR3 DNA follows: TGTGCCAGCAGCTCTTCACGGGAGACGGGTTATCTAGAGACCCAGTACTTC. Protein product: CASSSSRETGYLETQYF.

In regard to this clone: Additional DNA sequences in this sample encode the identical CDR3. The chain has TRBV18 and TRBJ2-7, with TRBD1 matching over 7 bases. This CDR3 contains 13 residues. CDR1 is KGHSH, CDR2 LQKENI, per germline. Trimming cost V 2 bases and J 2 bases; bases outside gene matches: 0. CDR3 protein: CASSPGTAYEQYF. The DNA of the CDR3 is TGTGCCAGCTCACCAGGGACAGCCTACGAGCAGTACTTC.

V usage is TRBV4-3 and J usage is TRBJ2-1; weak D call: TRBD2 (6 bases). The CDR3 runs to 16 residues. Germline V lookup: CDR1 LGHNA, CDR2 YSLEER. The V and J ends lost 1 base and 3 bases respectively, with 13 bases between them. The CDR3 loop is CASSQVEAGIYNEQFF. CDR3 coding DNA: TGCGCCAGCAGCCAAGTGGAAGCGGGTATCTACAATGAGCAGTTCTTC.

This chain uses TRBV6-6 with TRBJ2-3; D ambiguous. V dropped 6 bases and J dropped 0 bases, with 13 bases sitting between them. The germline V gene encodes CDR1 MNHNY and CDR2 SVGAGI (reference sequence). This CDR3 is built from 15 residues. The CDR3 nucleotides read TGTGCCAGCAGCTACAGAGGAACTAGCACAGATACGCAGTATTTT. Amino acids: CASSYRGTSTDTQYF.

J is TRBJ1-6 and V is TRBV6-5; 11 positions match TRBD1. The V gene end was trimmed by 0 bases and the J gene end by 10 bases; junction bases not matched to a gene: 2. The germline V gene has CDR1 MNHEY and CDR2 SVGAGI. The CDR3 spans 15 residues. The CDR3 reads CASSYSGQGASPLHF. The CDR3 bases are TGTGCCAGCAGTTACTCCGGACAGGGGGCATCACCCCTCCACTTT.

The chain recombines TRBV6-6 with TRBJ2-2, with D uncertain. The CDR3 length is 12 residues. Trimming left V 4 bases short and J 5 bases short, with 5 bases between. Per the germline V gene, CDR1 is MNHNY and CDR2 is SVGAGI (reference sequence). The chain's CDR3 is CASSSPTGELFF. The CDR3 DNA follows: TGTGCCAGCAGTTCCCCGACCGGGGAGCTGTTTTTT.

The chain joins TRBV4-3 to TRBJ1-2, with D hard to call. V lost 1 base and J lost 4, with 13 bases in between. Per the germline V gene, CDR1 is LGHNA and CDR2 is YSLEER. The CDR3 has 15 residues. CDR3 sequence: CASSQGRQSGYGYTF. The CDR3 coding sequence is TGCGCCAGCAGCCAAGGAAGGCAATCCGGCTATGGCTACACCTTC.

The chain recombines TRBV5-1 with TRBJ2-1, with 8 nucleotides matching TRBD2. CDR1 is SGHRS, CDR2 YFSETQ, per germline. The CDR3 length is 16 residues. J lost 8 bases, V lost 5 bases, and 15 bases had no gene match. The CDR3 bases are TGCGCCAGCAGAACAAGTCTGGGACTAGAGTTTCATGAGCAGTTCTTC. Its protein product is CASRTSLGLEFHEQFF.

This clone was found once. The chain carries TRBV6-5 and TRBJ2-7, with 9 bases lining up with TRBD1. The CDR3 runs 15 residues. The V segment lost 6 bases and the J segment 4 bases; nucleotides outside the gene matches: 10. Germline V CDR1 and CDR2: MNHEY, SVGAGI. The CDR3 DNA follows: TGTGCCAGCAGACCGAACCGACAGGGGGTTTACGAGCAGTACTTC. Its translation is CASRPNRQGVYEQYF.